This is a list of T cell receptor beta chains from one sample in a study of T cell responses to AZD1222 COVID-19 vaccine. TCRdb keeps only in-frame clones here, not all; method: immunoSEQ multiplex PCR. Among more than 250,000 clones listed, approximately 95% were seen once. Specimen: peripheral blood, collected on day 0 of AZD1222 vaccination. The receptors originated from an adult in good health. The CDR3 runs from the conserved cysteine through the conserved F or W. Fields, in order: CDR3 length, J gene, V gene, clone size, D gene, CDR3 protein, CDR3 DNA. A D gene is named only where the DNA matches it firmly. Clone size is given for some rows only: seen once, a few or many times, or a class if the clone is expanded.

14 | TRBJ2-3 | TRBV19 | - | TRBD2 | CASKKSSGRDTQYF | TGTGCCAGTAAGAAGTCTAGCGGGAGAGATACGCAGTATTTT
13 | TRBJ1-2 | TRBV10-3 | - | TRBD1 | CALRGSLNYGYTF | TGTGCCCTCAGGGGGTCCCTTAACTATGGCTACACCTTC
13 | TRBJ2-1 | TRBV5-1 | - | - | CASSLTGLNEQFF | TGCGCCAGCAGCTTGACAGGTCTTAATGAGCAGTTCTTC
14 | TRBJ1-4 | TRBV27 | - | TRBD1 | CASSDRVGNEKLFF | TGTGCCAGCAGCGACAGGGTTGGAAATGAAAAACTGTTTTTT
13 | TRBJ1-2 | TRBV28 | - | - | CASSLDRNYGYTF | TGTGCCAGCAGTTTAGACAGAAACTATGGCTACACCTTC
14 | TRBJ2-5 | TRBV5-6 | - | - | CASSLGQIQETQYF | TGTGCCAGCAGCTTGGGGCAGATCCAAGAGACCCAGTACTTC
14 | TRBJ2-7 | TRBV6-5 | - | TRBD2 | CASSKRDGSYEQYF | TGTGCCAGCAGTAAGCGGGACGGCTCCTACGAGCAGTACTTC
14 | TRBJ2-5 | TRBV25-1 | once | - | CASSEGGTQETQYF | TGTGCCAGCAGTGAAGGGGGAACGCAAGAGACCCAGTACTTC
15 | TRBJ1-2 | TRBV3-1/TRBV3-2 | - | - | CASSQDRRARSGYTF | TGTGCCAGCAGCCAAGATCGGCGGGCCCGGAGTGGCTACACCTTC
15 | TRBJ2-1 | TRBV11-1 | - | TRBD1 | CASSRTGGGRNEQFF | TGTGCCAGCAGCCGAACAGGGGGCGGAAGGAATGAGCAGTTCTTC
13 | TRBJ1-1 | TRBV2 | - | - | CASSSDATIEAFF | TGTGCCAGCAGTTCGGACGCGACGATTGAAGCTTTCTTT
14 | TRBJ2-1 | TRBV10-3 | - | TRBD1 | CATNRQGTYNEQFF | TGTGCCACCAATCGACAGGGAACCTACAATGAGCAGTTCTTC
13 | TRBJ1-1 | TRBV5-4 | - | - | CASSTERGTEAFF | TGTGCCAGCAGCACTGAGAGGGGCACTGAAGCTTTCTTT
13 | TRBJ1-2 | TRBV28 | - | - | CASSLGAGYGYTF | TGTGCCAGCAGTTTGGGGGCTGGCTATGGCTACACCTTC
14 | TRBJ1-6 | TRBV5-6 | - | - | CASSPKRTNSPLHF | TGTGCCAGCAGCCCAAAACGGACTAATTCACCCCTCCACTTT
14 | TRBJ1-1 | TRBV6-2/TRBV6-3 | - | - | CASSFRTTFTEAFF | TGTGCCAGCAGTTTCCGAACGACGTTTACTGAAGCTTTCTTT
16 | TRBJ1-2 | TRBV6-1 | - | - | CASSDGPFGGVYGYTF | TGTGCCAGCAGTGATGGGCCCTTCGGGGGAGTCTATGGCTACACCTTC
12 | TRBJ2-1 | TRBV9 | once | TRBD1 | CASSVRQGEQFF | TGTGCCAGCAGCGTACGACAGGGAGAGCAGTTCTTC
17 | TRBJ1-6 | TRBV4-1 | - | TRBD1 | CASSQKSTGTGVGPLHF | TGCGCCAGCAGCCAGAAGAGTACCGGGACAGGGGTGGGACCCCTCCACTTT
13 | TRBJ2-1 | TRBV14 | - | - | CASRPRDRPGQFF | TGTGCCAGCAGGCCGCGGGACAGACCGGGACAGTTCTTC
13 | TRBJ1-1 | TRBV27 | - | - | CASSLTGNTEAFF | TGTGCCAGCAGTTTAACGGGGAACACTGAAGCTTTCTTT
14 | TRBJ1-1 | TRBV3-1/TRBV3-2 | - | - | CASSQESANTEAFF | TGTGCCAGCAGCCAAGAGTCCGCGAACACTGAAGCTTTCTTT
15 | TRBJ1-4 | TRBV25-1 | - | TRBD1 | CASRPRGTENEKLFF | TGTGCCAGCAGACCCCGAGGGACAGAAAATGAAAAACTGTTTTTT
14 | TRBJ2-2 | TRBV7-2 | - | - | CASSKQGNTGELFF | TGTGCCAGCAGCAAACAGGGCAACACCGGGGAGCTGTTTTTT
16 | TRBJ2-3 | TRBV28 | - | TRBD1 | CASSLWTGVGTDTQYF | TGTGCCAGCAGTTTATGGACAGGGGTGGGCACAGATACGCAGTATTTT
16 | TRBJ2-6 | TRBV11-2 | once | - | CASGERTYSGANVLTF | TGTGCCAGCGGGGAGCGGACCTACTCTGGGGCCAACGTCCTGACTTTC
15 | TRBJ2-7 | TRBV11-2 | - | - | CASSLLQGSYYEQYF | TGTGCCAGCAGCTTGCTCCAGGGGTCCTACTACGAGCAGTACTTC
13 | TRBJ2-6 | TRBV6-5 | - | - | CASEGAGANVLTF | TGTGCCAGCGAGGGGGCTGGGGCCAACGTCCTGACTTTC
15 | TRBJ1-2 | TRBV28 | once | TRBD1 | CASSSTGGEYYGYTF | TGTGCCAGCAGTTCAACAGGGGGCGAATACTATGGCTACACCTTC
15 | TRBJ2-1 | TRBV5-1 | - | TRBD2 | CASNPGTSGSNEQFF | TGCGCCAGTAACCCCGGGACTAGCGGGAGTAATGAGCAGTTCTTC
14 | TRBJ1-5 | TRBV15 | - | - | CATMSTGRGQPQHF | TGTGCCACCATGTCCACGGGAAGGGGTCAGCCCCAGCATTTT
12 | TRBJ2-1 | TRBV7-2 | - | - | CASSLVVSEQFF | TGTGCCAGCAGCTTAGTAGTGAGCGAGCAGTTCTTC
14 | TRBJ2-5 | TRBV5-1 | - | - | CASSLGLWEETQYF | TGCGCCAGCAGCTTGGGACTCTGGGAGGAGACCCAGTACTTC
21 | TRBJ1-5 | TRBV23-1 | - | - | CASSQSSDRPDGRYSNQPQHF | TGCGCCAGCAGTCAATCGTCCGACAGGCCAGACGGGAGGTATAGCAATCAGCCCCAGCATTTT
13 | TRBJ2-7 | TRBV19 | - | - | CASSSARGSEQYF | TGTGCCAGTAGTTCTGCCCGGGGGAGTGAGCAGTACTTC
12 | TRBJ2-3 | TRBV18 | - | - | CASSPRADTQYF | TGTGCCAGCTCACCGAGGGCGGATACGCAGTATTTT
15 | TRBJ1-1 | TRBV6-5 | - | TRBD1 | CASSYSVGGGTEAFF | TGTGCCAGCAGTTACTCGGTAGGGGGCGGCACTGAAGCTTTCTTT
13 | TRBJ1-1 | TRBV11-2 | - | TRBD1 | CASSLVQGAKAFF | TGTGCCAGCAGCTTAGTGCAGGGGGCGAAAGCTTTCTTT
16 | TRBJ2-7 | TRBV19 | once | - | CASSKPVSGTAYEQYF | TGTGCCAGTAGTAAGCCCGTCTCGGGGACGGCCTACGAGCAGTACTTC
17 | TRBJ2-1 | TRBV7-2 | - | TRBD2 | CASSLTPGLAGENEQFF | TGTGCCAGCAGCCTAACACCGGGACTAGCGGGTGAGAATGAGCAGTTCTTC
16 | TRBJ1-1 | TRBV18 | - | - | CASSPPRGGLVTEAFF | TGTGCCAGCTCACCACCACGCGGGGGGTTAGTGACCGAAGCTTTCTTT